This T cell receptor (beta chain) stems from a study of blood T cells in healthy people across ages. This clonotype was seen only once. V was pared by 4 bases and J by 10 bases, with 13 bases between. The CDR3 is 12 residues long. Germline V gene lookup returns CDR1 KGHSH and CDR2 LQKENI. Next came a second PCR, run for 7 to 11 cycles, which used a sample-barcoded 5' primer along with a J-beta primer mix. TCRdb itself ran the 5' RACE reads through MiXCR, one entry per CDR3 protein. The repertoire holds fewer than 1,000,000 distinct CDR3 sequences, with around half as singletons. V usage is TRBV18 and J usage is TRBJ1-1, with D possibly TRBD1 on 5 matching bases. Specimen: blood. This sequence was found in a man at least 80 years old in good health. The DNA for the CDR3 is TGTGCCAGCTCACTTGCGGCAGGGCCAGCTTTCTTT. Translated: CASSLAAGPAFF.